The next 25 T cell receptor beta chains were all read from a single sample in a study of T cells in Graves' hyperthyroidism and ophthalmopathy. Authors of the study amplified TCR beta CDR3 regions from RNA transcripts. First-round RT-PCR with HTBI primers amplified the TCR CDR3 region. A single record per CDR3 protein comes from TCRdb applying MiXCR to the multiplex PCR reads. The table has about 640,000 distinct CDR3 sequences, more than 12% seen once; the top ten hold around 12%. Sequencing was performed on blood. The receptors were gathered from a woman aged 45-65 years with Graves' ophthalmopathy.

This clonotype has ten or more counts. The CDR3 DNA is TGTGCCAGCAGCAAGACAGGGGGCGAGGAGCAGTACTTC. Residues: CASSKTGGEEQYF. V and J are TRBV11-2 and TRBJ2-7, with 10 nucleotides matching TRBD1. V lost 5 bases to trimming and J lost 7 bases; unmatched junction nucleotides: 5. Germline V gene lookup returns CDR1 SGHAT and CDR2 FQNNGV. The CDR3 has 13 residues.

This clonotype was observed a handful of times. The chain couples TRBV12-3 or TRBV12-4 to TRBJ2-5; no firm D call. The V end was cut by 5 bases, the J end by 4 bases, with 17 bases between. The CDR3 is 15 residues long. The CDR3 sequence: CASSRRIRARETQYF. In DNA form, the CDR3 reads TGTGCCAGCAGTCGCCGGATTCGGGCAAGAGAGACCCAGTACTTC.

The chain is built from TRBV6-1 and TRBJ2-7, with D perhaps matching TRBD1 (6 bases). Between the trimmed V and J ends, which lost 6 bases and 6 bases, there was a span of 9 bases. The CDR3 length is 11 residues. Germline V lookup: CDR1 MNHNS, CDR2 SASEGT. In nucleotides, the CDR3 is TGTGCCAGCAGCCGGACAGTCGAGCAGTACTTC. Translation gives CASSRTVEQYF.

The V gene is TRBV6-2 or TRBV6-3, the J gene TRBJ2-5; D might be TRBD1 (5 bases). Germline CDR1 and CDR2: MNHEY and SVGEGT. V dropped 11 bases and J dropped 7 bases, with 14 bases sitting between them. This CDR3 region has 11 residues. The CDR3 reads CAGGASGTQYF. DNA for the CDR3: TGTGCCGGTGGGGCATCCGGGACCCAGTACTTC.

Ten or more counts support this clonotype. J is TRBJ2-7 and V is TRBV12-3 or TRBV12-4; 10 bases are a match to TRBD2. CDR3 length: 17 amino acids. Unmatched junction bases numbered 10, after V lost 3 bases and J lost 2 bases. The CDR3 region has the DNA TGTGCCAGCAGTTTCCCAGCGGGAGGGGAATGGCCCTACGAGCAGTACTTC. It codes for CASSFPAGGEWPYEQYF.

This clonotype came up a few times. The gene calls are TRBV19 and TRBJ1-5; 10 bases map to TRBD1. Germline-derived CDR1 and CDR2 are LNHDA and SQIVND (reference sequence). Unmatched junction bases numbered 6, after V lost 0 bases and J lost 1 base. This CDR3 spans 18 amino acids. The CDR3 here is CASSIDLGQGLSNQPQHF. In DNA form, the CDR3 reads TGTGCCAGTAGTATAGATCTGGGACAGGGGTTGAGCAATCAGCCCCAGCATTTT.

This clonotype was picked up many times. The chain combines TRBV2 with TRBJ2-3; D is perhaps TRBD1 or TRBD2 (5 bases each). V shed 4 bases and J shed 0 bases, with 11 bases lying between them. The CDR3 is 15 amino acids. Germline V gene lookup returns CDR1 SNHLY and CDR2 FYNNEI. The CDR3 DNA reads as TGTGCCAGCAGTGGCCCGGGACCGAGCACAGATACGCAGTATTTT. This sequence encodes CASSGPGPSTDTQYF.

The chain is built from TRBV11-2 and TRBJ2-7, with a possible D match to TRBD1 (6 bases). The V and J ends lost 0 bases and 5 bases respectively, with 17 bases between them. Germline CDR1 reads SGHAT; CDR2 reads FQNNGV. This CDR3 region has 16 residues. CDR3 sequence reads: CASSLDLLGGENEQYF. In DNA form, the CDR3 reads TGTGCCAGCAGCTTAGACTTATTAGGGGGTGAGAACGAGCAGTACTTC.

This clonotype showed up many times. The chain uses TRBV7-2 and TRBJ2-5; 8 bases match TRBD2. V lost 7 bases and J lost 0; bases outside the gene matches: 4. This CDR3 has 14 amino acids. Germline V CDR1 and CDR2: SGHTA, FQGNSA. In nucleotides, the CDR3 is TGTGCCAGCAAACGGACTAGCTACCAAGAGACCCAGTACTTC. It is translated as CASKRTSYQETQYF.

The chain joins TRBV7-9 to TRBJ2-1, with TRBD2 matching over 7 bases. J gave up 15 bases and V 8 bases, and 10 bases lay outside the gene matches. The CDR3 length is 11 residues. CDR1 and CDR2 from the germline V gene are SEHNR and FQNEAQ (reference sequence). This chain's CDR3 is CASGLDHLRFF. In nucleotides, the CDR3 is TGTGCCAGCGGACTAGACCACCTAAGGTTCTTC.

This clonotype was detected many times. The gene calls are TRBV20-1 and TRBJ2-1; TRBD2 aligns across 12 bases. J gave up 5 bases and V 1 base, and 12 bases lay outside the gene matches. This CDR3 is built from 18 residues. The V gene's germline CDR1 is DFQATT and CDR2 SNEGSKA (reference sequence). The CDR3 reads CSARGLAGEAGFHNEQFF. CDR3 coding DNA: TGCAGTGCTAGAGGACTAGCGGGAGAAGCTGGCTTCCACAATGAGCAGTTCTTC.

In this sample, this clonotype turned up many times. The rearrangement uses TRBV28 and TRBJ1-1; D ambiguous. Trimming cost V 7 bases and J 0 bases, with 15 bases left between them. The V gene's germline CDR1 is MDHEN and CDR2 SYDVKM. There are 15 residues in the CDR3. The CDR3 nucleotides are TGTGCCAGCACGCCTCGTTCAGTCCTGAACACTGAAGCTTTCTTT. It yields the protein CASTPRSVLNTEAFF.

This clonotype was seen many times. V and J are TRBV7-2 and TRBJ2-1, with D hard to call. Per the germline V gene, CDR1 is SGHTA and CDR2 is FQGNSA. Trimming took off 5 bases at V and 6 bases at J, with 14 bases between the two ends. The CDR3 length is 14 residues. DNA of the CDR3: TGTGCCAGCAGCCTGAAGAGGTCCCTCAATGAGCAGTTCTTC. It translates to CASSLKRSLNEQFF.

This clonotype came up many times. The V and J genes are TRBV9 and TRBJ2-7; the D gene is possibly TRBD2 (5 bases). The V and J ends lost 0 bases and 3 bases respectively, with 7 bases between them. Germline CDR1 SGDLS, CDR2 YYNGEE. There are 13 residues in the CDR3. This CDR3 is CASSVDEGYEQYF. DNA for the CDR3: TGTGCCAGCAGCGTAGATGAGGGCTACGAGCAGTACTTC.

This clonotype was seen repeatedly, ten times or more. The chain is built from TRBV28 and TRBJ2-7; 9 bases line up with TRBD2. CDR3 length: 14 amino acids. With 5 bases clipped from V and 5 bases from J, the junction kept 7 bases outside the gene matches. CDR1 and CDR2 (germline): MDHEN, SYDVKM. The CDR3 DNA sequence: TGTGCCAGCAGTCCATTAGCGGGAGAGCACGAGCAGTACTTC. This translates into CASSPLAGEHEQYF.

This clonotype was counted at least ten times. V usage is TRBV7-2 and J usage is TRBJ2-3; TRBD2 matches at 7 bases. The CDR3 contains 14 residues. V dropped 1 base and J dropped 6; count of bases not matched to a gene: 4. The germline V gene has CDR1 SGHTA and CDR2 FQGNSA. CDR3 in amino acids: CASSLVGGDDTQYF. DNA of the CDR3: TGTGCCAGCAGCTTAGTGGGAGGGGATGATACGCAGTATTTT.

Here the CDR3 reads CAIRPGTPDPSSYNEQFF. The DNA of the CDR3 is TGTGCCATCAGACCCGGGACACCCGACCCGAGCTCCTACAATGAGCAGTTCTTC. The chain has TRBV10-3 and TRBJ2-1; TRBD1 is a possible D gene (6 bases). The CDR3 sequence is 18 residues long. V lost 6 bases and J 0 bases, leaving 21 bases between the germline ends. The V gene's germline CDR1 is ENHRY and CDR2 SYGVKD.

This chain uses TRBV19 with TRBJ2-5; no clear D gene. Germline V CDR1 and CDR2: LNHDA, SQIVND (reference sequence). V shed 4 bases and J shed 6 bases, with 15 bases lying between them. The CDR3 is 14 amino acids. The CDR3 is CASSNPGRMQTQYF. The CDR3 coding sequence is TGTGCCAGTAGTAATCCCGGCAGAATGCAGACCCAGTACTTC.

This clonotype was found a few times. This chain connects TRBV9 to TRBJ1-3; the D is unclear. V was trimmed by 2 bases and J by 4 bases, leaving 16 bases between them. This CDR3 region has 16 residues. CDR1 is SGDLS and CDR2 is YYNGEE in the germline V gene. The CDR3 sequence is CASSVLGIDDGNTIYF. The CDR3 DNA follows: TGTGCCAGCAGCGTTCTGGGAATTGATGACGGAAACACCATATATTTT.

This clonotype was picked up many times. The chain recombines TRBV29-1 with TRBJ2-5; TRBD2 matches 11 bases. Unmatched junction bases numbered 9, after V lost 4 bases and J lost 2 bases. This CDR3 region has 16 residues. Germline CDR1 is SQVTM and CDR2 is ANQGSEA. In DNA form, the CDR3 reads TGCAGCGTTGTTCCGAGACTAGCGGGAAGTCAAGAGACCCAGTACTTC. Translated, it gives CSVVPRLAGSQETQYF.

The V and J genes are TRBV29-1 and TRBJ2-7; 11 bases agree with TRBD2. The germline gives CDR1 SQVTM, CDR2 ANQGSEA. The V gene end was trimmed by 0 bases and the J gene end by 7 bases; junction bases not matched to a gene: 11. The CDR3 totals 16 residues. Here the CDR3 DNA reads TGCAGCGTTGAAGATCAATTTAGCGGGAGGGGCCATGAGCAGTACTTC. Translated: CSVEDQFSGRGHEQYF.

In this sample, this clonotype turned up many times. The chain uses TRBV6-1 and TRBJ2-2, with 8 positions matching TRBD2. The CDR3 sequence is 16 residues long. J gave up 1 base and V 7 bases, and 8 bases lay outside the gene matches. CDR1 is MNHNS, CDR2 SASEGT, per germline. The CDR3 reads CASTREGLLNTGELFF. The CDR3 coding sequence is TGTGCCAGCACCCGGGAGGGACTTTTGAACACCGGGGAGCTGTTTTTT.

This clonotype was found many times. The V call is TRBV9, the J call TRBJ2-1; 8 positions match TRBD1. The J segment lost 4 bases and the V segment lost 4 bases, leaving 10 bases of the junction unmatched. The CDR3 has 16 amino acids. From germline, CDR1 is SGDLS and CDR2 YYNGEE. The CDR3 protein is CASSPTGQGSYNEQFF. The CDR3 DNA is TGTGCCAGCAGCCCTACAGGACAGGGTTCGTACAATGAGCAGTTCTTC.

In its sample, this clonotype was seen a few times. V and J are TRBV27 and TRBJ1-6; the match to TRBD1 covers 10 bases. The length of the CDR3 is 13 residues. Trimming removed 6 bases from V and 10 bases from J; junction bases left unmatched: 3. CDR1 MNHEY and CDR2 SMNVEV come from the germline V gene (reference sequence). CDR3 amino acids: CASRGTGESPLHF. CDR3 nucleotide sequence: TGTGCCAGCAGAGGGACAGGGGAATCACCCCTCCACTTT.

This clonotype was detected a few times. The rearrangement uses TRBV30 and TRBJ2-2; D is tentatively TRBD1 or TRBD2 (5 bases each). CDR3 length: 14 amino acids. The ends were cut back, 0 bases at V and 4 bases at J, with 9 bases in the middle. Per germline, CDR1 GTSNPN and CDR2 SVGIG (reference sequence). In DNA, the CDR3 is TGTGCCTGGAGTGTATATGGGGGCACCGGGGAGCTGTTTTTT. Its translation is CAWSVYGGTGELFF.